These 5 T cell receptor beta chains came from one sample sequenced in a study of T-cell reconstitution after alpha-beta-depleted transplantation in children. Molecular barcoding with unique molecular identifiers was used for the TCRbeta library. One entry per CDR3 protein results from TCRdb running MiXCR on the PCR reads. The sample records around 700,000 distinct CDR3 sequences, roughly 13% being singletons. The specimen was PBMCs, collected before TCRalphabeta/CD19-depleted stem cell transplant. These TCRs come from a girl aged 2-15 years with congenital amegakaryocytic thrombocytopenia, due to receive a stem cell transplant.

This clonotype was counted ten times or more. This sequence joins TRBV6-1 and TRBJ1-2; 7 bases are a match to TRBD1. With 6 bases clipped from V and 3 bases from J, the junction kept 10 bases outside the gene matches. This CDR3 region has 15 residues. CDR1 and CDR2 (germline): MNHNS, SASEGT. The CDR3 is CASRLGQPPDYGYTF. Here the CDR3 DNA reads TGTGCCAGCAGGCTGGGACAGCCTCCGGACTATGGCTACACCTTC.

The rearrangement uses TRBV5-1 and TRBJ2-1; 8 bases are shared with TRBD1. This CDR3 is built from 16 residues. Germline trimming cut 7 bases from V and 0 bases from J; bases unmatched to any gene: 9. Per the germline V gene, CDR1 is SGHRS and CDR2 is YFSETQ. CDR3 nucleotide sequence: TGCGCCAGCTGCATTAGACAGGGGATCTCCTACAATGAGCAGTTCTTC. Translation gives CASCIRQGISYNEQFF. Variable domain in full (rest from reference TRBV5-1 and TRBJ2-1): KAGVTQTPRYLIKTRGQQVTLSCSPISGHRSVSWYQQTPGQGLQFLFEYFSETQRNKGNFPGRFSGRQFSNSRSEMNVSTLELGDSALYLCASCIRQGISYNEQFFGPGTRLTVL.

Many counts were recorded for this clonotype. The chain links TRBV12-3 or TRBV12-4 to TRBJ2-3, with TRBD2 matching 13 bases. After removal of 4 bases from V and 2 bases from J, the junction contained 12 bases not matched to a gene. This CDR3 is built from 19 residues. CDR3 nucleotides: TGTGCCAGCAGTTCCACGGGACTAGCGGGACCAAGACACACAGATACGCAGTATTTT. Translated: CASSSTGLAGPRHTDTQYF.

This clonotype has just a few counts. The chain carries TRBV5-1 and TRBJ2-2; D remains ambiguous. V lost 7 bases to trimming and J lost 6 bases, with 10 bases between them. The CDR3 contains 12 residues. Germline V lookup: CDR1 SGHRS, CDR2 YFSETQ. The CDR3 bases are TGCGCCAGCGGGCTAATGGCCGGGGAGCTGTTTTTT. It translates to CASGLMAGELFF.

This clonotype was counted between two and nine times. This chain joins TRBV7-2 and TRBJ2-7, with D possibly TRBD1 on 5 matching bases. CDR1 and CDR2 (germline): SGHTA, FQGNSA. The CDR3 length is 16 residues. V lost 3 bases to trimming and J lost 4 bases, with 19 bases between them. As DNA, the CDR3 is TGTGCCAGCAGCTTGACAGAGGATGTAGGGGCATACGAGCAGTACTTC. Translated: CASSLTEDVGAYEQYF.